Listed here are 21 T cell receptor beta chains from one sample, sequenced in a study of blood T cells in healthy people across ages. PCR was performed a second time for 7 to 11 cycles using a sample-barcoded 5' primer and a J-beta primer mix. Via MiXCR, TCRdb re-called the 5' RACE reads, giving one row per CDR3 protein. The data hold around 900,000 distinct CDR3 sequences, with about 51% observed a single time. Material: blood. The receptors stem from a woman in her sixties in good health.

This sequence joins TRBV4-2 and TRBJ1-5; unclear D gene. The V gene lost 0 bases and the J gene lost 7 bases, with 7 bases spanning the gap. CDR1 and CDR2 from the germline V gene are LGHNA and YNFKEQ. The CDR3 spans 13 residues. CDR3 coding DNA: TGTGCCAGCAGCCAAGATCTCGCGCAGCCCCAGCATTTT. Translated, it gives CASSQDLAQPQHF.

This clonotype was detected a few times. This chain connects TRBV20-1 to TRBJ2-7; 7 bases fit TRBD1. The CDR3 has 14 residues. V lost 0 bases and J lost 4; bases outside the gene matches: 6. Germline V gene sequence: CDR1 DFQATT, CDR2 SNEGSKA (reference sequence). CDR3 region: CSARDWQGDYEQYF. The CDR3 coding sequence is TGCAGTGCTAGAGATTGGCAGGGGGATTACGAGCAGTACTTC.

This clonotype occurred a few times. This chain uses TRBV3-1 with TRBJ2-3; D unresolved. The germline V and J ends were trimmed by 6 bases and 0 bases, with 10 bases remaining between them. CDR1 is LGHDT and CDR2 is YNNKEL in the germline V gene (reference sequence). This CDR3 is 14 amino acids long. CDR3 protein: CASSRRSSTDTQYF. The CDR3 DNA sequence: TGTGCCAGCAGTCGACGTTCTAGCACAGATACGCAGTATTTT.

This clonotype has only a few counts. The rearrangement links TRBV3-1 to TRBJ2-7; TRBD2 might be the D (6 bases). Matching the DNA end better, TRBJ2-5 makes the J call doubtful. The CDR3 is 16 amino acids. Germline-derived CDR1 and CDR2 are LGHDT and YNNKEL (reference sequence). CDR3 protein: CASSQDRGTPRGTQYF. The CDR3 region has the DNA TGTGCCAGCAGCCAAGATCGGGGGACTCCTCGTGGGACCCAGTACTTC.

CDR3: CSTPGVGTYEQYF. The CDR3, as DNA: TGCAGTACCCCGGGAGTAGGGACCTACGAGCAGTACTTC. The J gene is TRBJ2-7, the V gene TRBV20-1; possibly TRBD2 for D (6 bases). CDR3 length equals 13 residues. Germline V CDR1 and CDR2: DFQATT, SNEGSKA (reference sequence). V lost 8 bases and J 2 bases, leaving 16 bases between the germline ends.

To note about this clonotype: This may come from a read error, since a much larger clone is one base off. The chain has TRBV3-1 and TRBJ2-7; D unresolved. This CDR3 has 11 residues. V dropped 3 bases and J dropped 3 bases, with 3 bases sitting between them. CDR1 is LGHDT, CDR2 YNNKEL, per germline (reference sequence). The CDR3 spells CASSHIYEQYF. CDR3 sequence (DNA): TGTGCCAGCAGCCACATCTACGAGCAGTACTTC.

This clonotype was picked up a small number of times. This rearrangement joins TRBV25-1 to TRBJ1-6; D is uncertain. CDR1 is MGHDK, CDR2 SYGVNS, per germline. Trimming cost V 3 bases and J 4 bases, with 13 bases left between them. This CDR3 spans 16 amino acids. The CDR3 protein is CASSERNSLYNSPLHF. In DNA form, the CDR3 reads TGTGCCAGCAGTGAGCGTAACAGCCTATATAATTCACCCCTCCACTTT.

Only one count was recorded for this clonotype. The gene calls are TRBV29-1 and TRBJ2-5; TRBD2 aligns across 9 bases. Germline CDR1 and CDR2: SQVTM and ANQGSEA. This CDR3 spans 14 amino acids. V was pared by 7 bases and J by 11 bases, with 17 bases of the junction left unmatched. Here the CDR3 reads CSGALAGVRNEQYF. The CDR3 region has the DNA TGCAGCGGTGCGTTAGCGGGAGTACGAAATGAGCAGTACTTC.

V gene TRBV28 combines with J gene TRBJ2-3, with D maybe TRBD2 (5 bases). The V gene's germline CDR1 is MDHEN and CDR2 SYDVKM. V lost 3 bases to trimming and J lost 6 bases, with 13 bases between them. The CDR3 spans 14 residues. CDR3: CASSFTSPPDTQYF. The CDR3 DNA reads TGTGCCAGCAGTTTCACTAGTCCCCCGGATACGCAGTATTTT.

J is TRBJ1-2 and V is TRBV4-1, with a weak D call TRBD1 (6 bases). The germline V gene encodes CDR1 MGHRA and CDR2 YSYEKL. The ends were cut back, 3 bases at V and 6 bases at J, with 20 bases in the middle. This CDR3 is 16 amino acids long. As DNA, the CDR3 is TGCGCCAGCAGCCACCTTGGGTTAGGGAAGGGGGATGGCTACACCTTC. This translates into CASSHLGLGKGDGYTF.

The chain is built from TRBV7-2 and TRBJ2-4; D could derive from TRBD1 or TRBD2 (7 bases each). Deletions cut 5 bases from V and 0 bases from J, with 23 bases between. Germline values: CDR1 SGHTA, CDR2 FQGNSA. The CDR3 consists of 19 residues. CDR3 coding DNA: TGTGCCAGCAGCCCCGGGGGGAGGGTCAGACAGGGAGCCAAAAACATTCAGTACTTC. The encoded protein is CASSPGGRVRQGAKNIQYF.

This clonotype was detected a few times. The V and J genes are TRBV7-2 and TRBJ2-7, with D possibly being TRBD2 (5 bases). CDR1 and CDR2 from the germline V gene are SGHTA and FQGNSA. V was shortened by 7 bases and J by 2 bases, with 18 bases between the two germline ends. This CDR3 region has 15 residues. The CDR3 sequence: CASTFGSAATYEQYF. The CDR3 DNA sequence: TGTGCCAGCACCTTTGGCTCAGCGGCGACCTACGAGCAGTACTTC.

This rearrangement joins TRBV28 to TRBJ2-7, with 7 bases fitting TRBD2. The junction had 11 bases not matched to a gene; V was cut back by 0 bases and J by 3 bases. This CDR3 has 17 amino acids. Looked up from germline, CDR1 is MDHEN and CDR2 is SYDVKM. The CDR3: CASSLWGVGGKRYEQYF. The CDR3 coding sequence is TGTGCCAGCAGTTTATGGGGGGTGGGGGGGAAGCGCTACGAGCAGTACTTC.

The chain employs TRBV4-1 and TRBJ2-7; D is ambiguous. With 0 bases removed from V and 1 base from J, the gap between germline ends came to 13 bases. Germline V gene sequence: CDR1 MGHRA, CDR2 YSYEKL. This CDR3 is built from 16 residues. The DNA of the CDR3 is TGCGCCAGCAGCCAAGATCGAACACAGCTATCCTACGAGCAGTACTTC. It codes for CASSQDRTQLSYEQYF.

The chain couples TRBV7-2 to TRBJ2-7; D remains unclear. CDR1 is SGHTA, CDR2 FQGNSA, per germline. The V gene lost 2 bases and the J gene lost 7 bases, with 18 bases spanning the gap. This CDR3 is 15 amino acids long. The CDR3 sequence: CASSLNSALLDEQYF. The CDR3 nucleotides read TGTGCCAGCAGCTTAAATTCAGCCCTCCTGGATGAGCAGTACTTC.

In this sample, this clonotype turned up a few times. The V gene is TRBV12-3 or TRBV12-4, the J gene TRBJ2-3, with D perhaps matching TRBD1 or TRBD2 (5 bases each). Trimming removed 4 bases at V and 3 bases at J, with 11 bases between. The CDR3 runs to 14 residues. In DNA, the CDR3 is TGTGCCAGCAGTTCGGGACCCAGGACAGATACGCAGTATTTT. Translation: CASSSGPRTDTQYF.

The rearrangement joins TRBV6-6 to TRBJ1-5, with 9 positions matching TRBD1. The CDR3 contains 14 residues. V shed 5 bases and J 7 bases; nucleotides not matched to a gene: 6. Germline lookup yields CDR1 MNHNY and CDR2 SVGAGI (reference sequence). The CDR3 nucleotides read TGTGCCAGCAGTCCCCTGGACAGGGGCCAGCCCCAGCATTTT. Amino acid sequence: CASSPLDRGQPQHF.

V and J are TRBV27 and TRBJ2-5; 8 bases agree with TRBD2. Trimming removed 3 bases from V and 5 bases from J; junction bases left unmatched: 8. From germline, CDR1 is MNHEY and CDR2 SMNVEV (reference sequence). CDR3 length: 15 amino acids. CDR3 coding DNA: TGTGCCAGCAGTTTGTATGCGGGAGGCGGGGAGACCCAGTACTTC. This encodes CASSLYAGGGETQYF.

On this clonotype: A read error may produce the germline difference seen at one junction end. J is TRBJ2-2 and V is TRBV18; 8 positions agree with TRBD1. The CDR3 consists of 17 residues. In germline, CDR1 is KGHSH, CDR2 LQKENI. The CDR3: CASSPSPDRAGTGELFF. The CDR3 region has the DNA TGTGCCAGCTCACCATCGCCGGACAGGGCCGGGACCGGGGAGTTGTTTTTT.

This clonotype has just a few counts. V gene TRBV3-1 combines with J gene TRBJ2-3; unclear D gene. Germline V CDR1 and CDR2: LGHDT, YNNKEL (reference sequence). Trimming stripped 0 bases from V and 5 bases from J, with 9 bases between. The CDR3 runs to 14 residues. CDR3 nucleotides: TGTGCCAGCAGCCAAGATGTGGCAGTAGATACGCAGTATTTT. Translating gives CASSQDVAVDTQYF.

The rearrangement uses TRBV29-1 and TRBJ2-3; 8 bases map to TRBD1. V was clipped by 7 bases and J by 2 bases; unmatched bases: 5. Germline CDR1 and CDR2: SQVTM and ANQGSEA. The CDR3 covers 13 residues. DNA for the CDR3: TGCAGCGCAGGACAGGGCCTCACAGATACGCAGTATTTT. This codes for CSAGQGLTDTQYF.